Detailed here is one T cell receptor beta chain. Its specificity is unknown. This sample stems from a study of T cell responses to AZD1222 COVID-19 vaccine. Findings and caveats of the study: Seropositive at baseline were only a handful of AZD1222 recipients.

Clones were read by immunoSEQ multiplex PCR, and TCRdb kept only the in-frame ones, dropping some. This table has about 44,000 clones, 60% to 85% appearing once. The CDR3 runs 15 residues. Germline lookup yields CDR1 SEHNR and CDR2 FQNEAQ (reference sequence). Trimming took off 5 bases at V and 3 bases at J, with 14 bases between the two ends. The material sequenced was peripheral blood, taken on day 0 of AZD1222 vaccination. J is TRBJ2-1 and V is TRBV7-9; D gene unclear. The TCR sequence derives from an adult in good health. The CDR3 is CASSELGNNYNEQFF. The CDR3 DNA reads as TGTGCCAGCAGCGAACTGGGGAACAACTACAATGAGCAGTTCTTC. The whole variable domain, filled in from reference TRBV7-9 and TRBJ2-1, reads DTGVSQNPRHKITKRGQNVTFRCDPISEHNRLYWYRQTLGQGPEFLTYFQNEAQLEKSRLLSDRFSAERPKGSFSTLEIQRTEQGDSAMYLCASSELGNNYNEQFFGPGTRLTVL.